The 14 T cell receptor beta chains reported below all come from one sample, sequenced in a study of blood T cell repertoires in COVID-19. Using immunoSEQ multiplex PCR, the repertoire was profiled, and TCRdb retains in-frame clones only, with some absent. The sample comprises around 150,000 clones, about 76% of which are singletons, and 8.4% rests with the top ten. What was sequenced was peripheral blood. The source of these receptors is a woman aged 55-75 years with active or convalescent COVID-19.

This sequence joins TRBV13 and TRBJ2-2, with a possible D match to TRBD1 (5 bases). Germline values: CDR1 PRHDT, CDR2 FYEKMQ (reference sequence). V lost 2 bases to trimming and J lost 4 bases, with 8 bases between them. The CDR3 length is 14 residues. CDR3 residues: CASSLQGSTGELFF. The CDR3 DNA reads TGTGCCAGCAGCTTACAGGGTAGCACCGGGGAGCTGTTTTTT.

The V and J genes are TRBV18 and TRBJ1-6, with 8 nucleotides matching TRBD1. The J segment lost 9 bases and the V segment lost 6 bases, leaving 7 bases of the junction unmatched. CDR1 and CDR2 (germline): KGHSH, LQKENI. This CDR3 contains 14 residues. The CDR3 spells CASSPDRDASPLHF. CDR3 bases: TGTGCCAGCTCCCCGGACAGGGATGCTTCACCCCTCCACTTT.

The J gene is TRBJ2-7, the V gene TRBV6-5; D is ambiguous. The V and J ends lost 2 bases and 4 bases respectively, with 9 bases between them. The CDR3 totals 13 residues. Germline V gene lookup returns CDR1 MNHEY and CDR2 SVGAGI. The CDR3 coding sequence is TGTGCCAGCAGTTACGCCCCGGGTTACGAGCAGTACTTC. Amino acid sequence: CASSYAPGYEQYF.

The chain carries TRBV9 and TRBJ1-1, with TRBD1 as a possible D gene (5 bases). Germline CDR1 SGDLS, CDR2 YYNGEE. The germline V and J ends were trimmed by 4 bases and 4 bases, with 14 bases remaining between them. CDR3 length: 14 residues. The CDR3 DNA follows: TGTGCCAGCAGCCCCCTGACGGGGGGCACTGAAGCTTTCTTT. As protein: CASSPLTGGTEAFF. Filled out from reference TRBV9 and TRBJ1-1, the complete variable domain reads DSGVTQTPKHLITATGQRVTLRCSPRSGDLSVYWYQQSLDQGLQFLIQYYNGEERAKGNILERFSAQQFPDLHSELNLSSLELGDSALYFCASSPLTGGTEAFFGQGTRLTVV.

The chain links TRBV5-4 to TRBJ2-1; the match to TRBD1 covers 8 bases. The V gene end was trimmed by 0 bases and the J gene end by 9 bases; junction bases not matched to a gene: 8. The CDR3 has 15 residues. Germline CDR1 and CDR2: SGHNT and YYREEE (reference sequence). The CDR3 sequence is CASSLDPTGDGEQFF. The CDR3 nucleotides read TGTGCCAGCAGCTTGGACCCGACAGGGGACGGTGAGCAGTTCTTC.

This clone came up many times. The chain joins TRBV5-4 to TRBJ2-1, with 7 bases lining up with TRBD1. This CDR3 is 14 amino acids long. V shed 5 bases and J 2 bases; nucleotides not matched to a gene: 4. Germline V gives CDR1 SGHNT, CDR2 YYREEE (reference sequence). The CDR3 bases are TGTGCCAGCAGTTGGGACAGCACCTACAATGAGCAGTTCTTC. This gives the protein CASSWDSTYNEQFF.

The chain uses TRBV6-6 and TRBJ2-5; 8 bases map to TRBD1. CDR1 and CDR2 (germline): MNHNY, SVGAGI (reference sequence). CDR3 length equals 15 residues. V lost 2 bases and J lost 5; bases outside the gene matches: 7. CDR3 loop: CASSYRAGGAETQYF. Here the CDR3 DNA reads TGTGCCAGCAGTTACAGGGCAGGGGGCGCCGAGACCCAGTACTTC.

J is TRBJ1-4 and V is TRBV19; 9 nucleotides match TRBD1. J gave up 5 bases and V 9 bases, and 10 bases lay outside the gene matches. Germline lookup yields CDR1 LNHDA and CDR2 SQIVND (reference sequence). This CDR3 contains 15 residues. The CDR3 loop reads CASNSMTGGNEKLFF. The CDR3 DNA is TGTGCCAGCAACAGCATGACAGGGGGAAATGAAAAACTGTTTTTT.

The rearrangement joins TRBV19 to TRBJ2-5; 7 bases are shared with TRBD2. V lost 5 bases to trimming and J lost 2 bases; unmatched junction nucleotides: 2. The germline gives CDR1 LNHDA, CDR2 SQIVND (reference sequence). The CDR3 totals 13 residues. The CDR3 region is CASSFGGQETQYF. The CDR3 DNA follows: TGTGCCAGTAGTTTCGGGGGGCAAGAGACCCAGTACTTC. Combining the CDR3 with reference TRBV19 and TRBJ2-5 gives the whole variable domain DGGITQSPKYLFRKEGQNVTLSCEQNLNHDAMYWYRQDPGQGLRLIYYSQIVNDFQKGDIAEGYSVSREKKESFPLTVTSAQKNPTAFYLCASSFGGQETQYFGPGTRLLVL.

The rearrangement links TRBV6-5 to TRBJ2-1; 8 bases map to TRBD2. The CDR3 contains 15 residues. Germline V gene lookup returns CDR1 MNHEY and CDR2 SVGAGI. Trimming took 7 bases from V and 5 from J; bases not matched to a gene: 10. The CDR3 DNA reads TGTGCCAGCACTTCCTTAGCGGGGTCAAACAATGAGCAGTTCTTC. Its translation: CASTSLAGSNNEQFF.

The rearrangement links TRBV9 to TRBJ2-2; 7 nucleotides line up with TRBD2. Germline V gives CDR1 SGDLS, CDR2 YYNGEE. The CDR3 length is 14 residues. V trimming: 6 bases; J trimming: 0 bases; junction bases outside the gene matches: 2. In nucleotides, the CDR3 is TGTGCCAGCACAGCGGGATCGAACACCGGGGAGCTGTTTTTT. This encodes CASTAGSNTGELFF.

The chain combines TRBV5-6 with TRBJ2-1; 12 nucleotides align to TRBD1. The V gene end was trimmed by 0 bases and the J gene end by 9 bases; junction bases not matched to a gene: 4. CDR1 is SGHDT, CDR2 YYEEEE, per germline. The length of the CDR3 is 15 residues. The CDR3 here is CASSLVGQGAFEQFF. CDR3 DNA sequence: TGTGCCAGCAGCTTGGTGGGACAGGGGGCGTTTGAGCAGTTCTTC. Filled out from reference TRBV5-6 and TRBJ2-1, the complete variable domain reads DAGVTQSPTHLIKTRGQQVTLRCSPKSGHDTVSWYQQALGQGPQFIFQYYEEEERQRGNFPDRFSGHQFPNYSSELNVNALLLGDSALYLCASSLVGQGAFEQFFGPGTRLTVL.

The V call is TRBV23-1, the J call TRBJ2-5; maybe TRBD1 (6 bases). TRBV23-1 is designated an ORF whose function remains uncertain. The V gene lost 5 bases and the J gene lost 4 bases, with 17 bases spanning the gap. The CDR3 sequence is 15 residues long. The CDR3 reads CASSYRVTGGETQYF. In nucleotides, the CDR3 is TGCGCCAGCAGTTACAGGGTCACAGGTGGAGAGACCCAGTACTTC.

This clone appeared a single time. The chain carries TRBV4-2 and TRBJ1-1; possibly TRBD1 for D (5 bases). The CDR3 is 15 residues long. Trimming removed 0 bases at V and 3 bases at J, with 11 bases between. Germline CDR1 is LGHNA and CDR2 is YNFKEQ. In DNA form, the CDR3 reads TGTGCCAGCAGCCAAGAGGGACGGGAGCACACTGAAGCTTTCTTT. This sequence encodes CASSQEGREHTEAFF.